This T cell receptor beta chain was observed in a study of T cell responses to AZD1222 COVID-19 vaccine. Study observations and caveats: Regions 160-218 and 743-854 dominated among vaccine-associated CD4 TCRs spanning spike. Spike-specific TCR breadth and depth both grew after two AZD1222 doses. Nearly half of unique spike-specific TCRs reportedly avoided B.1.351 and B.1.1.7 mutated regions.

Worth noting for this clone: Its cognate antigen is unknown.

Sequencing was performed with immunoSEQ multiplex PCR; in TCRdb, only in-frame clones are kept and a portion is missing. Here the sample spans tens of thousands of clones, more than 70% being singletons. The CDR3 consists of 14 residues. The ends lost 1 base at V and 5 bases at J; junction bases unmatched: 2. Germline CDR1 is LNHNV and CDR2 is YYDKDF (reference sequence). The receptor comes from an adult in good health. The chain is built from TRBV15 and TRBJ1-1; 9 bases fit TRBD1. Sequencing used peripheral blood, obtained on day 0 of AZD1222 vaccination. The CDR3 sequence is CATSRGGQGTEAFF. In nucleotides, the CDR3 is TGTGCCACCAGCAGAGGGGGACAGGGTACTGAAGCTTTCTTT.